The 11 T cell receptor beta chains below were found in one sample sequenced in a study of vaccination effects on CD4 cells after COVID-19. Following culture for approximately ten days, CD4+ T cells were isolated. Participants each got two BNT162b2 or mRNA-1273 vaccine doses. The protocol was immunoSEQ multiplex PCR, while the TCRdb copy is restricted to in-frame clones and leaves out a portion. The sample comprises 30,000 to 35,000 clones, roughly 74% of which are singletons, and about 15% rests with the top ten. The antigens these receptors bind are not known. Source: CD4+ T cells from PBMCs cultured without peptide, taken after COVID-19 vaccination. Receptors were obtained from a human donor who received a COVID-19 vaccine.

The chain couples TRBV7-2 to TRBJ2-3; 7 nucleotides match TRBD2. V was clipped by 1 base and J by 2 bases; unmatched bases: 3. The CDR3 consists of 15 residues. Germline V gene sequence: CDR1 SGHTA, CDR2 FQGNSA. The CDR3 spells CASSLVGGDTDTQYF. DNA of the CDR3: TGTGCCAGCAGCTTAGTTGGGGGGGACACAGATACGCAGTATTTT.

The chain combines TRBV28 with TRBJ1-1, with a tentative D call TRBD1 (6 bases). Trimming shortened V by 5 bases and J by 6 bases, and 7 bases separated the two germline ends. CDR1 MDHEN and CDR2 SYDVKM come from the germline V gene. The CDR3 contains 11 residues. CDR3 coding DNA: TGTGCCAGCAGTGGGACATCTGAAGCTTTCTTT. Its protein product is CASSGTSEAFF. Based on the CDR3 plus reference TRBV28 and TRBJ1-1, the full variable domain is DVKVTQSSRYLVKRTGEKVFLECVQDMDHENMFWYRQDPGLGLRLIYFSYDVKMKEKGDIPEGYSVSREKKERFSLILESASTNQTSMYLCASSGTSEAFFGQGTRLTVV.

The J gene is TRBJ2-6, the V gene TRBV5-1; 7 bases are shared with TRBD1. J gave up 0 bases and V 4 bases, and 10 bases lay outside the gene matches. CDR3 length equals 18 residues. Germline loops: CDR1 SGHRS, CDR2 YFSETQ. CDR3 sequence (DNA): TGCGCCAGCAGCCGACCGAGGGGGCTCAGCTCTGGGGCCAACGTCCTGACTTTC. Its translation is CASSRPRGLSSGANVLTF.

This clone was seen just once. The chain is built from TRBV6-2 or TRBV6-3 and TRBJ1-1; the D gene is possibly TRBD1 (5 bases). Germline V gives CDR1 MNHEY, CDR2 SVGEGT. V gave up 2 bases and J gave up 6 bases, with 22 bases separating them. The CDR3 totals 17 residues. In DNA, the CDR3 is TGTGCCAGCAGTTACGGAGAGGGGAGGGGAATCGGGGCTGAAGCTTTCTTT. This sequence encodes CASSYGEGRGIGAEAFF.

This clone was seen once. The chain carries TRBV7-2 and TRBJ1-5, with 7 bases aligning to TRBD1. This CDR3 spans 15 amino acids. Germline trimming cut 2 bases from V and 4 bases from J; bases unmatched to any gene: 5. In germline, CDR1 is SGHTA, CDR2 FQGNSA. Here the CDR3 DNA reads TGTGCCAGCAGCTTATACGGGACAGAGAATCAGCCCCAGCATTTT. This translates into CASSLYGTENQPQHF.

V gene TRBV4-1 combines with J gene TRBJ2-2; 7 bases align to TRBD2. Germline values: CDR1 MGHRA, CDR2 YSYEKL. This CDR3 spans 14 amino acids. V lost 5 bases to trimming and J lost 7 bases; unmatched junction nucleotides: 7. The CDR3, as DNA: TGCGCCAGCAGCTACCGACTAGCAGGCGGGGAGCTGTTTTTT. This encodes CASSYRLAGGELFF.

This clone was recorded once. The rearrangement links TRBV28 to TRBJ1-1; TRBD1 might be the D (5 bases). CDR1 and CDR2 from the germline V gene are MDHEN and SYDVKM. V was trimmed by 5 bases and J by 0 bases, leaving 10 bases between them. The length of the CDR3 is 14 residues. CDR3 sequence: CASSARVVNTEAFF. The DNA for the CDR3 is TGTGCCAGCAGTGCCAGGGTGGTGAACACTGAAGCTTTCTTT.

The chain joins TRBV6-1 to TRBJ2-5, with 8 bases aligning to TRBD2. Germline V lookup: CDR1 MNHNS, CDR2 SASEGT. The V gene end was trimmed by 5 bases and the J gene end by 4 bases; junction bases not matched to a gene: 6. The CDR3 is 14 amino acids. CDR3 protein: CASSTGTSGETQYF. Written as DNA, the CDR3 is TGTGCCAGCAGTACTGGGACTAGTGGAGAGACCCAGTACTTC.

The chain is built from TRBV19 and TRBJ1-1, with 7 bases lining up with TRBD1. V shed 6 bases and J 1 base; nucleotides not matched to a gene: 11. The CDR3 covers 16 residues. The germline CDR1 and CDR2 sequences are LNHDA and SQIVND (reference sequence). In nucleotides, the CDR3 is TGTGCCAGTAGCCACGGCCGGGGACAGTCGAACACTGAAGCTTTCTTT. This codes for CASSHGRGQSNTEAFF.

J is TRBJ1-5 and V is TRBV5-8; D gene ambiguous. Germline lookup yields CDR1 SGHTS and CDR2 YDEGEE. The V and J ends lost 3 bases and 1 base respectively, with 11 bases between them. This CDR3 has 15 amino acids. The CDR3 spells CASSWSGGSNQPQHF. The CDR3 nucleotides are TGTGCCAGCAGCTGGTCAGGAGGCAGCAATCAGCCCCAGCATTTT.

This CDR3 reads CASSPGGGGYYGYTF. CDR3 nucleotide sequence: TGTGCCAGCAGCCCAGGCGGGGGGGGGTACTATGGCTACACCTTC. This sequence joins TRBV7-2 and TRBJ1-2, with D perhaps TRBD1 (5 bases). CDR1 and CDR2 from the germline V gene are SGHTA and FQGNSA. Between the trimmed V and J ends, which lost 5 bases and 3 bases, there was a span of 16 bases. This CDR3 contains 15 residues.